Listed below are T cell receptor beta chains from one sample, sequenced in a study of blood T cell repertoires in COVID-19. Libraries were prepared by immunoSEQ multiplex PCR; TCRdb keeps only in-frame clonotypes and omits some of them. The sample has about 230,000 clones; 75% to 90% are singletons. Sample: peripheral blood. The receptors stem from a woman in her 70s with active or convalescent COVID-19. CDR3s include the opening cysteine and the closing phenylalanine or tryptophan. A D gene is named only where the DNA matches it firmly. Clone size appears in some rows only: once, few, many, or a class for an expanded clone.

D gene	V gene	clone size	J gene	CDR3 DNA	CDR3 protein
TRBD1	TRBV7-2	NA	TRBJ2-2	TGTGCCAGCAGCTGGCCCCGGGACAGGGAGAACACCGGGGAGCTGTTTTTT	CASSWPRDRENTGELFF
NA	TRBV30	NA	TRBJ1-4	TGTGCCTGGAGTAACAAACAGGGTCACGAAAAACTGTTTTTT	CAWSNKQGHEKLFF
NA	TRBV6-5	once	TRBJ2-7	TGTGCCACTAAGCGGCGGGGGACAAGGGAGCAGTACTTC	CATKRRGTREQYF
TRBD1	TRBV18	NA	TRBJ1-2	TGTGCCAGCTCACCAGGGACAGGGCCGGGTGGCTACACCTTC	CASSPGTGPGGYTF
NA	TRBV12-3/TRBV12-4	once	TRBJ1-2	TGTGCCAGCACTAGGGGCGCCTATGGCTACACCTTC	CASTRGAYGYTF
NA	TRBV21-1	NA	TRBJ1-6	TGTGCCAGCAGCCAAACTTTTACGGGACAGAGGAGCTCCTATAATTCACCCCTCCACTTT	CASSQTFTGQRSSYNSPLHF
TRBD1	TRBV18	NA	TRBJ1-2	TGTGCCAGCTCACCACCGGGACAGGGGGCCTATGGCTACACCTTC	CASSPPGQGAYGYTF
TRBD1	TRBV5-1	few	TRBJ1-2	TGCGCCAGCAGCTTGGACGGGACAGGGGTGGAAGGCTACACCTTC	CASSLDGTGVEGYTF
NA	TRBV13	few	TRBJ1-1	TGTGCCAGCAGCTTAGGCCTCGGTTTTAGAGAGAACACTGAAGCTTTCTTT	CASSLGLGFRENTEAFF
TRBD2	TRBV7-8	NA	TRBJ2-1	TGTGCCAGCAGCTTAGCGCGGCTAGCGGGAGAATTTTTCTTC	CASSLARLAGEFFF
NA	TRBV6-1	NA	TRBJ1-1	TGTGCCAGCAGTGAACCCGGGGGGCACACTGAAGCTTTCTTT	CASSEPGGHTEAFF
NA	TRBV2	NA	TRBJ1-2	TGTGCCAGCATGTGGGAGGTAGCTAACTATGGCTACACCTTC	CASMWEVANYGYTF
NA	TRBV4-1	NA	TRBJ1-2	TGCGCCAGCAGCCAAGCGAGCCGCGACTATGGCTACACCTTC	CASSQASRDYGYTF
NA	TRBV12-3/TRBV12-4	once	TRBJ1-1	TGTGCCAGCAGTTTATACGAGGATGAAGCTTTCTTT	CASSLYEDEAFF
TRBD1	TRBV7-6	NA	TRBJ1-4	TGTGCCAGCAGCTCCCACCCCAGGACAGGGAAGATGGAAAAACTGTTTTTT	CASSSHPRTGKMEKLFF
NA	TRBV29-1	NA	TRBJ2-2	TGCAGCGGCCAGGGGAATAAGGACACCGGGGAGCTGTTTTTT	CSGQGNKDTGELFF
TRBD1	TRBV9	NA	TRBJ1-1	TGTGCCAGCAGGAGCAATCAAGGCAGGGATAGGACAGGGCCGTGTTATAAGGAAGCTTTCTTT	CASRSNQGRDRTGPCYKEAFF
NA	TRBV27	NA	TRBJ2-1	TGTGCCAGCAGTTTGTTTGGTAGTTGGGCCTCCAATGAGCAGTTCTTC	CASSLFGSWASNEQFF
NA	TRBV4-2	few	TRBJ1-2	TGTGCCAGCAGCCGCCGAAACAGGGATACGGATGGCTACACCTTC	CASSRRNRDTDGYTF
NA	TRBV16	NA	TRBJ1-2	TGTGCCAGCAGCCCCTATTGGGGGGATGGCTACACCTTC	CASSPYWGDGYTF
NA	TRBV6-6	NA	TRBJ2-3	TGTGCCAGCAGTTACGTGGCGGGAACCACAGATACGCAGTATTTT	CASSYVAGTTDTQYF
TRBD1	TRBV2	NA	TRBJ1-1	TGTGCCAGCAGTGAACAGGGACCGACAGGGACTGAAGCTTTCTTT	CASSEQGPTGTEAFF
TRBD1	TRBV2	NA	TRBJ1-1	TGTGCCAGCAGTGGACAGGGACGGGACACTGAAGCTTTCTTT	CASSGQGRDTEAFF
NA	TRBV9	many	TRBJ1-1	TGTGCCAGCAGCGCGGGAAGGAGGTTGAACACTGAAGCTTTCTTT	CASSAGRRLNTEAFF
NA	TRBV21-1	NA	TRBJ2-1	TGTGCCAGCAGATCCCGTGTGACCAAAAGGGGTGAGCAGTTCTTC	CASRSRVTKRGEQFF
TRBD2	TRBV5-1	NA	TRBJ2-3	TGCGCCAGCAGCTTTAATCCTAGCGGGGACCACACAGATACGCAGTATTTT	CASSFNPSGDHTDTQYF
NA	TRBV30	NA	TRBJ2-3	TGTGCCGGGGGCATAGCCTCAGATACGCAGTATTTT	CAGGIASDTQYF
NA	TRBV6-2/TRBV6-3	NA	TRBJ2-2	TGTGCCAGCAGTTCAGGAGGGAGGGAGCTGTTTTTT	CASSSGGRELFF
NA	TRBV18	NA	TRBJ1-5	TGTGCCTCCCAGGTCCGCCCCGATCAGCCCCAGCATTTT	CASQVRPDQPQHF
TRBD1	TRBV5-1	NA	TRBJ2-7	TGCGCCAGCAGCTGGGGGACAGGGGGTCGGGACGAGCAGTACTTC	CASSWGTGGRDEQYF
NA	TRBV19	NA	TRBJ1-1	TGTGCCAGTAGTATAGGCGGCGGATATGAAGCTTTCTTT	CASSIGGGYEAFF
NA	TRBV5-1	NA	TRBJ2-7	TGCGCCAGCAGCTTGGGCCGGGGTCTGGTCGAGCAGTACTTC	CASSLGRGLVEQYF
NA	TRBV5-1	NA	TRBJ1-1	TGCGCCAGCAGCTTGTCGGGGGGTAACACTGAAGCTTTCTTT	CASSLSGGNTEAFF
TRBD2	TRBV19	few	TRBJ2-5	TGTGCCAGTAGTGCCCGGACTAGCGACGAGACCCAGTACTTC	CASSARTSDETQYF
TRBD2	TRBV5-1	NA	TRBJ2-1	TGCGCCAGCAGCTTGGGGACTAGCGGGGGGAACTACAATGAGCAGTTCTTC	CASSLGTSGGNYNEQFF
TRBD2	TRBV7-2	NA	TRBJ2-1	TGTGCCAGCAGCTCCGAACCTAGCGGGGGCTGGTCCTACAATGAGCAGTTCTTC	CASSSEPSGGWSYNEQFF
NA	TRBV19	few	TRBJ2-5	TGTGCCAGTAGTACAGTAGGACAGTTCCAAGAGACCCAGTACTTC	CASSTVGQFQETQYF
TRBD1	TRBV6-6	few	TRBJ2-4	TGTGCCAGCAGTCCGTTGACAGGGGGGGATTCTCGCATTCAGTACTTC	CASSPLTGGDSRIQYF
TRBD1	TRBV5-1	NA	TRBJ2-1	TGCGCCAGCAGCCCTTACAGGGGTGATGAGCAGTTCTTC	CASSPYRGDEQFF
NA	TRBV7-3	NA	TRBJ1-2	TGTGCCAGCAGCCTAGACGGGGAAGGCTATGGCTACACCTTC	CASSLDGEGYGYTF
TRBD1	TRBV4-1	NA	TRBJ1-1	TGCGCCAGCAGCCAGCAAGTAGCAGGGGGGTACACTGAAGCTTTCTTT	CASSQQVAGGYTEAFF
TRBD1	TRBV6-6	NA	TRBJ1-1	TGTGCCAGCAGATCACAGGGGGCTCGCACTGAAGCTTTCTTT	CASRSQGARTEAFF
TRBD2	TRBV7-2	NA	TRBJ2-7	TGTGCCAGCAGCTCCCTAGCGGGGGACGCCTACGAGCAGTACTTC	CASSSLAGDAYEQYF
NA	TRBV9	NA	TRBJ2-1	TGTGCCAGCAGCGTACTCCGGGATCGCAATGAGCAGTTCTTC	CASSVLRDRNEQFF
NA	TRBV6-5	NA	TRBJ2-3	TGTGCCAGCAGCCTACAGGGACGACTTACAGATACGCAGTATTTT	CASSLQGRLTDTQYF
TRBD2	TRBV3-1/TRBV3-2	NA	TRBJ2-1	TGTGCCAGCAGCCAACCCGGGTGGGGAGCGGGGGTAGAGCAGTTCTTC	CASSQPGWGAGVEQFF
TRBD1	TRBV11-3	NA	TRBJ1-5	TGTGCCAGCAGCTTAGACAAAGGGGGCAGGAAGAGCAATCAGCCCCAGCATTTT	CASSLDKGGRKSNQPQHF
NA	TRBV12-3/TRBV12-4	NA	TRBJ1-5	TGTGCCAGCAGTTCCTCCGATCAGCCCCAGCATTTT	CASSSSDQPQHF
NA	TRBV10-3	NA	TRBJ1-2	TGTGCCATCAGTGGAGGTTATGGCTACACCTTC	CAISGGYGYTF
TRBD1	TRBV6-5	NA	TRBJ2-7	TGTGCCAGCAGTTCAGGACAGGGTCCCTACGAGCAGTACTTC	CASSSGQGPYEQYF
NA	TRBV28	few	TRBJ1-2	TGTGCCAGCAGTGAGGTCAGCGGGAACTATGGCTACACCTTC	CASSEVSGNYGYTF
NA	TRBV5-1	NA	TRBJ2-1	TGCGCCAGCTTCGGGGGACCCCACAATGAGCAGTTCTTC	CASFGGPHNEQFF